These 13 T cell receptor beta chains were sequenced from one sample in a study of CD8 T cells in Susac syndrome. RNA was extracted with the RNeasy kit, and a quantity of roughly 0.5 to 1 ug was reverse transcribed using random hexamers. Using its own MiXCR run on the immunoSEQ multiplex PCR reads, TCRdb lists one record per CDR3 protein. The sample has around 230,000 distinct CDR3 sequences, around 96% seen once. Sequenced material: CD4+ T cells from PBMCs. Receptors were obtained from a human donor with multiple sclerosis.

The chain uses TRBV7-2 and TRBJ2-5; D gene unclear. Germline V lookup: CDR1 SGHTA, CDR2 FQGNSA. CDR3 length equals 15 residues. V lost 0 bases, J lost 5 bases, and 13 bases lay in between. CDR3 sequence reads: CASSLARSSRETQYF. In DNA form, the CDR3 reads TGTGCCAGCAGCTTAGCGCGGTCTAGTCGGGAGACCCAGTACTTC.

This chain joins TRBV3-1 and TRBJ2-2, with 8 positions matching TRBD2. The V and J ends lost 6 bases and 0 bases, in that order; junction bases with no gene match: 3. Germline loops: CDR1 LGHDT, CDR2 YNNKEL (reference sequence). The CDR3 extends over 15 amino acids. The CDR3 reads CASRPGGANTGELFF. The CDR3, as DNA: TGTGCCAGCAGACCGGGGGGGGCGAACACCGGGGAGCTGTTTTTT.

V is TRBV29-1 and J is TRBJ1-2, with TRBD1 matching over 8 bases. This CDR3 region has 13 residues. V shed 2 bases, J shed 7 bases, and the junction held 6 bases outside the gene matches. From germline, CDR1 is SQVTM and CDR2 ANQGSEA. This chain's CDR3 is CSVEPQGAVGYTF. For the CDR3, the DNA is TGCAGCGTTGAACCCCAGGGGGCGGTTGGCTACACCTTC. Together with reference TRBV29-1 and TRBJ1-2, the CDR3 gives the full variable domain: SAVISQKPSRDICQRGTSLTIQCQVDSQVTMMFWYRQQPGQSLTLIATANQGSEATYESGFVIDKFPISRPNLTFSTLTVSNMSPEDSSIYLCSVEPQGAVGYTFGSGTRLTVV.

The chain is built from TRBV2 and TRBJ1-3; D gene unclear. This CDR3 contains 13 residues. CDR1 and CDR2 from the germline V gene are SNHLY and FYNNEI. The V end was cut by 7 bases, the J end by 1 base, with 8 bases between. In nucleotides, the CDR3 is TGTGCCAGCAATGACTGGTCTGGAAACACCATATATTTT. This codes for CASNDWSGNTIYF. The entire variable domain, with the rest obtained from reference TRBV2 and TRBJ1-3, is as follows: EPEVTQTPSHQVTQMGQEVILRCVPISNHLYFYWYRQILGQKVEFLVSFYNNEISEKSEIFDDQFSVERPDGSNFTLKIRSTKLEDSAMYFCASNDWSGNTIYFGEGSWLTVV.

This chain uses TRBV14 with TRBJ1-2; 7 bases are shared with TRBD1. This CDR3 is built from 13 residues. V trimming: 1 base; J trimming: 8 bases; junction bases outside the gene matches: 4. Germline values: CDR1 SGHDN, CDR2 FVKESK. CDR3 residues: CASSQVTGDGYTF. CDR3 nucleotides: TGTGCCAGCAGCCAAGTCACAGGGGACGGCTACACCTTC. The full variable domain, with the rest looked up from reference TRBV14 and TRBJ1-2, is EAGVTQFPSHSVIEKGQTVTLRCDPISGHDNLYWYRRVMGKEIKFLLHFVKESKQDESGMPNNRFLAERTGGTYSTLKVQPAELEDSGVYFCASSQVTGDGYTFGSGTRLTVV.

This chain links TRBV5-6 with TRBJ2-3, with a weak D call TRBD2 (6 bases). Trimming took 4 bases from V and 0 from J, leaving 15 bases between them. The germline V gene encodes CDR1 SGHDT and CDR2 YYEEEE. This CDR3 has 16 residues. This CDR3 is CASSVLGLRSTDTQYF. The CDR3 coding sequence is TGTGCCAGCAGCGTACTGGGACTCCGCAGCACAGATACGCAGTATTTT.

The rearrangement links TRBV14 to TRBJ2-6; D gene uncertain. Per germline, CDR1 SGHDN and CDR2 FVKESK. The CDR3 has 18 residues. Trimming stripped 0 bases from V and 2 bases from J, with 14 bases between. The CDR3 nucleotides read TGTGCCAGCAGCCAAGAACGCAAGGGCGACCCTGGGGCCAACGTCCTGACTTTC. It yields the protein CASSQERKGDPGANVLTF.

The chain combines TRBV20-1 with TRBJ1-1; 8 bases are a match to TRBD1. CDR1 and CDR2 (germline): DFQATT, SNEGSKA (reference sequence). The V and J ends lost 6 bases and 2 bases, in that order; junction bases with no gene match: 8. This CDR3 contains 14 residues. The CDR3 DNA follows: TGCAGTGCGGGAAGACAGGGGATAAACACTGAAGCTTTCTTT. Translation: CSAGRQGINTEAFF.

The V call is TRBV10-3, the J call TRBJ2-7; 11 bases line up with TRBD2. With 6 bases clipped from V and 0 bases from J, the junction kept 7 bases outside the gene matches. CDR1 and CDR2 (germline): ENHRY, SYGVKD. The CDR3 runs to 16 residues. The CDR3 bases are TGTGCCATCAGCGATGACGGGACTAGCGGCTCCTACGAGCAGTACTTC. It translates to CAISDDGTSGSYEQYF.

This clonotype came up once. This chain links TRBV20-1 with TRBJ2-1; 8 bases are shared with TRBD2. The CDR3 is made up of 16 amino acids. V lost 0 bases, J lost 5 bases, and 9 bases stayed unmatched. Germline CDR1 is DFQATT and CDR2 is SNEGSKA (reference sequence). DNA of the CDR3: TGCAGTGCTAGAGACCCAGCGGGAGTCTTCAACAATGAGCAGTTCTTC. This translates into CSARDPAGVFNNEQFF.

This sequence joins TRBV10-3 and TRBJ1-1; D is undetermined. Looked up from germline, CDR1 is ENHRY and CDR2 is SYGVKD. V lost 4 bases and J 1 base, leaving 7 bases between the germline ends. The CDR3 is 13 residues long. In DNA, the CDR3 is TGTGCCATCAGTGTGAAGGGGAACACTGAAGCTTTCTTT. It encodes CAISVKGNTEAFF.

The rearrangement links TRBV20-1 to TRBJ2-3; 10 bases agree with TRBD2. V shed 1 base and J 2 bases; nucleotides not matched to a gene: 6. Germline CDR1 DFQATT, CDR2 SNEGSKA (reference sequence). This CDR3 has 16 amino acids. CDR3 sequence: CSARGASGGPTDTQYF. Here the CDR3 DNA reads TGCAGTGCTAGAGGGGCTAGCGGGGGACCCACAGATACGCAGTATTTT.

The rearrangement uses TRBV9 and TRBJ2-3, with D perhaps assigned TRBD1 or TRBD2 (6 bases each). This CDR3 has 17 residues. V dropped 0 bases and J dropped 3 bases, with 17 bases sitting between them. CDR1 and CDR2 (germline): SGDLS, YYNGEE. The CDR3 spells CASSVDQWGARTDTQYF. The DNA for the CDR3 is TGTGCCAGCAGCGTAGACCAGTGGGGGGCGCGGACAGATACGCAGTATTTT.